This T cell receptor (beta chain) was sequenced during a study of Ad26.COV2.S vaccination and SARS-CoV-2 variants. With V trimmed by 7 bases and J by 4 bases, 9 bases remained unmatched. This CDR3 is 15 amino acids long. Germline CDR1 reads LNHDA; CDR2 reads SQIVND (reference sequence). The assay was immunoSEQ multiplex PCR, and TCRdb's table has in-frame clones only and misses some. The sample lists approximately 400,000 clones; roughly nine tenths were seen once. The sample here was peripheral blood, taken after recovery from COVID-19. The V and J genes are TRBV19 and TRBJ1-3; 8 bases line up with TRBD1. The receptor comes from a human donor who had recovered from COVID-19. The CDR3 coding sequence is TGTGCCAGTACCCGGACAGGGAGTTACGGAAACACCATATATTTT. It encodes CASTRTGSYGNTIYF.